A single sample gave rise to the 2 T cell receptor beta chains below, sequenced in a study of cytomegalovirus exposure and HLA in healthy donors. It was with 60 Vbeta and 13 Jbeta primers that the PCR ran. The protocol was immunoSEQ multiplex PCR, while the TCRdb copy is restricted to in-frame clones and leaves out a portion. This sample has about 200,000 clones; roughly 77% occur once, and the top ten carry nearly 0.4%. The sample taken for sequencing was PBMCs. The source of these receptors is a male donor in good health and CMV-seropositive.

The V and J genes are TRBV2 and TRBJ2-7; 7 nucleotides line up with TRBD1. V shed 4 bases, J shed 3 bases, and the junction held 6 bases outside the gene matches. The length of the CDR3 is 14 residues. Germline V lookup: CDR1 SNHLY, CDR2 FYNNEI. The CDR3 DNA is TGTGCCAGCAGTGGACAGGGAACATACTACGAGCAGTACTTC. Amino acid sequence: CASSGQGTYYEQYF. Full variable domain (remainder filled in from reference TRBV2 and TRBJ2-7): EPEVTQTPSHQVTQMGQEVILRCVPISNHLYFYWYRQILGQKVEFLVSFYNNEISEKSEIFDDQFSVERPDGSNFTLKIRSTKLEDSAMYFCASSGQGTYYEQYFGPGTRLTVT.

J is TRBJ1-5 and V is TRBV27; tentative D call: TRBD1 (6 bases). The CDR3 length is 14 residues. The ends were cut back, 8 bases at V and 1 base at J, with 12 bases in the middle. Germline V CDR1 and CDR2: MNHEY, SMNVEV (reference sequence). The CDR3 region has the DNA TGTGCCAGCCGTAGGACAGCCAGCAATCAGCCCCAGCATTTT. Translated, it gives CASRRTASNQPQHF.